This TCR beta chain was captured by sequencing in a study of cytomegalovirus exposure and HLA in healthy donors. A word on this clone: Antigen: not known.

Primers for the PCR totalled 60 Vbeta and 13 Jbeta. Clones were sequenced by immunoSEQ multiplex PCR, and TCRdb holds only the in-frame ones, with some missing. The data hold 150,000 or so clones, with approximately 71% observed a single time. Study-wide results and caveats: Analyzed later, most CMV-associated TCR beta chains appeared HLA-restricted. Earlier results showed most TCR beta V segments being productive about 90% or about 30% of the time.

Germline V gene data show CDR1 as SGHAT and CDR2 as FQNNGV. Trimming cost V 5 bases and J 9 bases, with 13 bases left between them. The CDR3 covers 12 residues. This chain joins TRBV11-2 and TRBJ1-1; D ambiguous. Material: PBMCs. This sequence originates from a girl aged 5-17 years in good health and CMV-seronegative. The CDR3 sequence is CASSPTSTQAFF. The CDR3, as DNA: TGTGCCAGCAGCCCTACCTCTACGCAAGCTTTCTTT.